This T cell receptor beta chain is drawn from a study of identical twins (dated by TCRdb to the mid-2010s). Notes on the research overall: To test whether fetal clonotypes persist, this study deep-sequenced TCR alpha and beta repertoires from monozygotic twins, from unrelated adults of various ages, and from cord blood. To rule out contamination, the twin experiments were replicated at different times with different library preparation protocols.

Every donor was a healthy Caucasian. The researchers also sequenced three unrelated adults who were not twins: a male aged 18 to 29, a male aged 50 to 60, and a female aged 50 to 60. Miltenyi CD45RO+ enrichment and human naive T-cell isolation kits were used to isolate memory (CD45RO+) and naive T cells from PBMC. This clonotype was picked up a small number of times. This receptor's antigen is unknown. Within one base of it there is no much larger clone, and no base qualities were kept. Receptor amplification or capture employed 5' RACE. Sequencing instrument: Illumina HiSeq 2000. A universal primer binding site was added through template switching, and the final cDNA carried a unique molecular identifier so that TCR cDNA molecules could be counted accurately. First-strand cDNA for TCR alpha and beta chains was synthesized from specific primers in the conserved constant-segment region. Each cDNA library was double barcoded, with a SMART-Mk sample barcode plus Illumina barcodes, to control for contamination. Two successive PCR steps introduced TruSeq adapter sequences along with Illumina sample barcodes. TCR alpha and beta cDNA libraries were sequenced on the Illumina HiSeq platform with custom primers. The published analysis was carried out like this. MiGEC was used to process raw reads and extract unique molecular identifiers, and MiXCR was used to find CDR3 positions. Recombination models were inferred per individual with the repgenHMM and IGoR tools using an EM algorithm. The analysis of shared clonotypes was done with the tcR package in R, with sharing normalized by the product of cloneset sizes. Out-of-frame nonproductive sequences were analyzed to study raw recombination free of thymic and clonal selection effects. TCRdb redid the processing of the public reads, applying fastp at Q25 and MiXCR, and retained in-frame beta chains. Each CDR3 protein gets just one entry, which takes the most common genes and DNA from the rows behind it. TCRdb, not the original authors, processed these V and J calls. This sample is represented by 300,000 to 400,000 distinct CDR3 sequences; 7% to 9.5% of them were singletons. The top ten constitute about 8.1% of the sample.

From its cysteine to its phenylalanine, the CDR3 spans 20 amino acids. The retained sequence is limited to the CDR3, 60 bases, with the frame set at the first base. CDR1 and CDR2 were assigned from the germline V gene as MDHEN and SYDVKM. V is trimmed back by 4 bases and J by 0 bases, and the junction contains 10 bases that no gene match accounts for. What the authors observed across the whole study: Invariant T cells such as MAIT and iNKT could partly confound zero-insertion analyses, though diverse VJ usage argued against this for most clonotypes. Conclusions relied on cross-sectional statistical analysis, since the same donors could not be followed over many years. Fewer insertions were carried by abundant cord blood beta clonotypes, a similar but weaker trend appeared in young adult naive repertoires, and no such trend appeared in memory repertoires. In monozygotic twins, recombination models systematically underestimated out-of-frame TCR alpha sharing, but the models matched the sharing seen between unrelated individuals. A weaker excess of twin sharing was found in beta out-of-frame sequences because the signal-to-noise ratio was lowered by fewer shared sequences. Compared with coincidental sharing between unrelated individuals, an excess of low generation-probability sequences was observed among out-of-frame TCR alpha sequences shared between twins.

The rearranged chain carries TRBV28 and TRBJ2-1; TRBD2 fits 15 bases in the junction. Sequencing was done on a sample of naive T cells sorted from blood. The sample's cell subset or site, from its label and the paper: cells isolated with a human naive T-cell isolation kit. This TCR came from a woman aged 50 to 60 in good health. The CDR3 protein: CASSSPGLAGGPSSYNEQFF. The DNA sequence reads TGTGCCAGCAGTTCACCGGGACTAGCGGGAGGCCCGAGCTCCTACAATGAGCAGTTCTTC.